This T cell receptor beta chain emerged from a study of T-cell reconstitution after alpha-beta-depleted transplantation in children. This clonotype came up many times. Unique molecular identifiers were incorporated into the prepared TCRbeta library. Using its own MiXCR run on the PCR reads, TCRdb lists one record per CDR3 protein. The sample yields some 240,000 distinct CDR3 sequences, around 13% seen once. The ends were cut back, 5 bases at V and 6 bases at J, with 11 bases in the middle. CDR1 is SEHNR and CDR2 is FQNEAQ in the germline V gene (reference sequence). This CDR3 spans 13 amino acids. This sequence originates from a human donor who donated a stem cell graft to a child with acute lymphoblastic leukemia. The sample here was PBMCs from the stem cell graft donor, taken from the stem cell graft. This chain joins TRBV7-9 and TRBJ2-1, with a tentative D call TRBD2 (7 bases). CDR3 sequence reads: CASSRGGVNEQFF. CDR3 nucleotides: TGTGCCAGCAGCCGAGGGGGGGTCAATGAGCAGTTCTTC.